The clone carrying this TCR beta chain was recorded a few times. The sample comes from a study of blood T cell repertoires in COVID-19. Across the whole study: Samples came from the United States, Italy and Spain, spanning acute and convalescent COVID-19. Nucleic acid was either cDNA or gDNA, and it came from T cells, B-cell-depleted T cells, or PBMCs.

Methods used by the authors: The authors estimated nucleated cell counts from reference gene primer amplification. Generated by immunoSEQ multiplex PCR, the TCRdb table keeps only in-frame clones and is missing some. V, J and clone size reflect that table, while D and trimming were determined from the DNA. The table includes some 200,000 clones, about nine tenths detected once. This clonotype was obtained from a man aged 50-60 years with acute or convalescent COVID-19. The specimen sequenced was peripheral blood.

The CDR3 nucleotides are TGTGCCAGCAGCCAAGGGGCCAGAAACACTGAAGCTTTCTTT. Translation: CASSQGARNTEAFF. This rearrangement joins TRBV14 to TRBJ1-1, with D hard to call. CDR3 length: 14 residues. V was clipped by 1 base and J by 2 bases, with 8 bases between them. Germline CDR1 SGHDN, CDR2 FVKESK. Using reference TRBV14 and TRBJ1-1 for the parts outside the CDR3, the full variable domain is EAGVTQFPSHSVIEKGQTVTLRCDPISGHDNLYWYRRVMGKEIKFLLHFVKESKQDESGMPNNRFLAERTGGTYSTLKVQPAELEDSGVYFCASSQGARNTEAFFGQGTRLTVV.